This passage covers 17 T cell receptor beta chains from one sample sequenced in a study of regulatory T cells in long-lasting Graves disease. As for time point: persistent/refractory GD, antithyroid drugs over 5 years with positive TRAb. The authors made the TCR library using RNA they extracted from PBMCs. Libraries of TCR beta came from iRepertoire HTBI primers plus Arm-PCR of CDR3 regions. TCRdb re-analysed the multiplex PCR reads in MiXCR, keeping a single row per CDR3 protein. The sample contains 500,000 to 700,000 distinct CDR3 sequences, about 30% of which appear only once. The sequences come from peripheral blood mononuclear cells (PBMCs), collected when the disease was refractory, from a patient treated with antithyroid drugs. The receptors were gathered from a female donor with Graves disease.

CDR3 loop: CASSAGDRANTEAFF. The CDR3 DNA sequence: TGTGCCAGCAGCGCCGGGGACAGGGCGAACACTGAAGCTTTCTTT. The chain employs TRBV11-2 and TRBJ1-1; 9 bases line up with TRBD1. In germline, CDR1 is SGHAT, CDR2 FQNNGV. The CDR3 has 15 amino acids. J was trimmed by 1 base and V by 5 bases; bases with no gene match: 5.

This clonotype was recorded a few times. The J gene is TRBJ1-2, the V gene TRBV15, with TRBD1 identical over 8 bases. The length of the CDR3 is 15 residues. Losses at the gene ends were 1 base for V and 4 bases for J; bases not matched to a gene: 5. From germline, CDR1 is LNHNV and CDR2 YYDKDF (reference sequence). The DNA for the CDR3 is TGTGCCACCAGCAGAGTGACAGGGGTCGGCTATGGCTACACCTTC. This gives the protein CATSRVTGVGYGYTF.

This clonotype was found many times. J is TRBJ2-5 and V is TRBV6-1, with D unresolved. The ends were cut back, 6 bases at V and 1 base at J, with 6 bases in the middle. Germline CDR1 and CDR2: MNHNS and SASEGT. This CDR3 has 12 amino acids. CDR3 sequence reads: CASRSIQETQYF. The CDR3 region has the DNA TGTGCCAGCAGGAGTATCCAAGAGACCCAGTACTTC.

The chain has TRBV27 and TRBJ2-7; 7 bases line up with TRBD2. The CDR3 is 13 residues long. V trimming: 3 bases; J trimming: 6 bases; junction bases outside the gene matches: 5. CDR1 and CDR2 (germline): MNHEY, SMNVEV (reference sequence). The DNA for the CDR3 is TGTGCCAGCAGTTTCGCGGGAGCGATCGAGCAGTACTTC. This codes for CASSFAGAIEQYF.

The chain combines TRBV11-2 with TRBJ1-2; the match to TRBD1 covers 10 bases. Germline CDR1 and CDR2: SGHAT and FQNNGV. There are 15 residues in the CDR3. J lost 8 bases, V lost 5 bases, and 11 bases had no gene match. The CDR3 region is CASSGRTGGKRGYTF. The CDR3 bases are TGTGCCAGCAGCGGGCGGACAGGGGGGAAACGCGGCTACACCTTC.

V is TRBV11-3 and J is TRBJ2-7; D gene unclear. The CDR3 is 13 residues long. Deletions cut 1 base from V and 5 bases from J, with 9 bases between. CDR1 and CDR2 (germline): SGHNT, YENEEA. CDR3 loop: CASSLGFGNEQYF. CDR3 DNA: TGTGCCAGCAGCTTAGGGTTTGGAAACGAGCAGTACTTC.

CDR3 sequence (DNA): TGCGCCAGCAGAACAGAGACAGGGTTTTACGAGCAGTACTTC. Translating it yields CASRTETGFYEQYF. The rearrangement uses TRBV5-1 and TRBJ2-7, with 7 nucleotides matching TRBD1. In germline, CDR1 is SGHRS, CDR2 YFSETQ. The trim removed 5 bases at V and 4 bases at J, leaving 9 bases unmatched. The CDR3 has 14 amino acids. Together with reference TRBV5-1 and TRBJ2-7, the CDR3 gives the full variable domain: KAGVTQTPRYLIKTRGQQVTLSCSPISGHRSVSWYQQTPGQGLQFLFEYFSETQRNKGNFPGRFSGRQFSNSRSEMNVSTLELGDSALYLCASRTETGFYEQYFGPGTRLTVT.

This clonotype was seen at least ten times. This sequence joins TRBV11-2 and TRBJ2-7; no reliable D call. The germline V gene has CDR1 SGHAT and CDR2 FQNNGV. Trimming cost V 5 bases and J 3 bases, with 8 bases left between them. This CDR3 has 12 amino acids. CDR3 residues: CASSALLYEQYF. The CDR3, as DNA: TGTGCCAGCAGCGCATTACTCTACGAGCAGTACTTC.

This clonotype came up many times. The J gene is TRBJ1-5, the V gene TRBV28; D remains unclear. Looked up from germline, CDR1 is MDHEN and CDR2 is SYDVKM. The length of the CDR3 is 13 residues. Trimming stripped 3 bases from V and 6 bases from J, with 9 bases between. The CDR3 region has the DNA TGTGCCAGCAGTTTCAGGTTTAGTCAGCCCCAGCATTTT. This encodes CASSFRFSQPQHF.

This clonotype was counted between two and nine times. Here the CDR3 DNA reads TGTGCCAGCAGCTCCGGGCCCGGCCAGGGGTCCGGGGAGCTGTTTTTT. It encodes CASSSGPGQGSGELFF. This chain joins TRBV11-2 and TRBJ2-2, with a tentative D call TRBD1 (6 bases). V lost 4 bases and J 6 bases, leaving 18 bases between the germline ends. In germline, CDR1 is SGHAT, CDR2 FQNNGV. The CDR3 is 16 amino acids.

This clonotype has just a few counts. The chain couples TRBV10-3 to TRBJ2-5; TRBD1 matches 7 bases. Germline V gene lookup returns CDR1 ENHRY and CDR2 SYGVKD. J was trimmed by 1 base and V by 6 bases; bases with no gene match: 8. This CDR3 region has 15 residues. Here the CDR3 DNA reads TGTGCCATCAGGTCTAACAGGGGTCTCCAAGAGACCCAGTACTTC. It encodes CAIRSNRGLQETQYF.

The chain recombines TRBV10-2 with TRBJ1-2, with a weak D call TRBD1 (5 bases). This CDR3 comprises 16 residues. Per germline, CDR1 WSHSY and CDR2 SAAADI. V lost 6 bases, J lost 4 bases, and 21 bases lay in between. Here the CDR3 DNA reads TGCGCCAGCAGCTCGTCGGGGAGGGACGGAACCTATGGCTACACCTTC. It codes for CASSSSGRDGTYGYTF.

The chain employs TRBV5-6 and TRBJ1-2, with TRBD1 matching 9 bases. Germline trimming cut 7 bases from V and 4 bases from J; bases unmatched to any gene: 14. This CDR3 region has 16 residues. From germline, CDR1 is SGHDT and CDR2 YYEEEE. CDR3: CASSLSGTGRFYGYTF. Written as DNA, the CDR3 is TGTGCCAGCTCCCTCTCCGGGACAGGGAGGTTCTATGGCTACACCTTC.

At least ten counts were recorded for this clonotype. The rearrangement links TRBV2 to TRBJ1-2, with 9 positions matching TRBD1. The CDR3 has 13 amino acids. Germline assignment: CDR1 SNHLY and CDR2 FYNNEI. V lost 6 bases and J lost 5; bases outside the gene matches: 4. In DNA, the CDR3 is TGTGCCAGCAGGGGGGACAGGGCTTATGGCTACACCTTC. Its translation is CASRGDRAYGYTF. Filled out from reference TRBV2 and TRBJ1-2, the complete variable domain reads EPEVTQTPSHQVTQMGQEVILRCVPISNHLYFYWYRQILGQKVEFLVSFYNNEISEKSEIFDDQFSVERPDGSNFTLKIRSTKLEDSAMYFCASRGDRAYGYTFGSGTRLTVV.

The rearrangement links TRBV6-9 to TRBJ1-1; no clear D gene. CDR1 is MNHGY and CDR2 is SVAAGI in the germline V gene. V was cut by 3 bases and J by 0 bases, with 11 bases left in between. CDR3 length: 15 residues. CDR3: CASSYSGNLNTEAFF. DNA for the CDR3: TGTGCCAGCAGTTACTCTGGCAACTTGAACACTGAAGCTTTCTTT.

The V gene is TRBV6-1, the J gene TRBJ2-2; D is uncertain. Germline assignment: CDR1 MNHNS and CDR2 SASEGT. The length of the CDR3 is 15 residues. V shed 3 bases and J shed 6 bases, with 14 bases lying between them. The CDR3 nucleotides are TGTGCCAGCAGTGAGCCTGCTTGGGTTCCCGGGGAGCTGTTTTTT. Amino acids: CASSEPAWVPGELFF.

The genes are TRBV19 and TRBJ1-1; weak D call: TRBD1 (5 bases). The CDR3 is made up of 15 amino acids. Germline lookup yields CDR1 LNHDA and CDR2 SQIVND (reference sequence). V lost 5 bases to trimming and J lost 5 bases, with 18 bases between them. CDR3 DNA sequence: TGTGCCAGTAGTCTTCGACGGACAATAGAGACTGAAGCTTTCTTT. It encodes CASSLRRTIETEAFF.